This TCR beta chain was recorded in a study of CD8 T cells in Susac syndrome. Whole-study findings and limits: As acknowledged by the study, its TCR sequencing and HLA analysis included a relatively small number of individuals.

This clonotype was recorded once. As yet, its antigen is unknown. The study sequenced TCR beta in blood CD8+ and CD4+ T cells. Through negative isolation, CD4+ and CD8+ T cells were obtained, while TEMRA cells were enriched using FACS. V was cut by 6 bases and J by 6 bases, with 16 bases left in between. CDR1 and CDR2 (germline): SEHNR, FQNEAQ (reference sequence). This CDR3 has 14 amino acids. The authors reverse transcribed about 0.45 to 1 ug RNA with random hexamers. The authors amplified TCR beta CDR3 across 54 Vbeta and 13 Jbeta using immunoSEQ multiplex PCR. In TCRdb, the immunoSEQ multiplex PCR reads were re-called with MiXCR into one record per CDR3 protein. Of fewer than 300,000 distinct CDR3 sequences in the sample, around 83% were seen once.

The TCR originated in a human donor with multiple sclerosis. The material sequenced was CD8+ T cells from PBMCs. This chain connects TRBV7-9 to TRBJ2-3, with D hard to call. CDR3 in DNA: TGTGCCAGCAGAGGTGGGGTAACCTGGGATACGCAGTATTTT. Its protein is CASRGGVTWDTQYF.